This T cell receptor (beta chain) came from a study of blood T cell repertoires in COVID-19. Study information: Samples of COVID-19 (acute and convalescent) were obtained from the United States, Italy and Spain. PBMCs, B-cell-depleted T cells, or T cells provided the cDNA or gDNA that made up the material.

This CDR3 has 14 residues. Germline CDR1 MGHRA, CDR2 YSYEKL. With 1 base clipped from V and 2 bases from J, the junction kept 2 bases outside the gene matches. For this clone: The same CDR3 arises from other DNA sequences in this sample as well.

In the authors' workflow: The authors estimated nucleated cell counts from reference gene primer amplification. Clones were read by immunoSEQ multiplex PCR, and TCRdb kept only the in-frame ones, dropping some. V, J and clone size derive from that table, while D and trimming were established from the DNA sequence. The data hold hundreds of thousands of clones, with roughly 90% observed a single time. Specimen: peripheral blood. The V call is TRBV4-1, the J call TRBJ2-7; 7 nucleotides line up with TRBD1. The source is a middle-aged man with acute or convalescent COVID-19. CDR3 amino acids: CASSQVGTAYEQYF. CDR3 coding DNA: TGCGCCAGCAGCCAAGTCGGGACAGCCTACGAGCAGTACTTC.